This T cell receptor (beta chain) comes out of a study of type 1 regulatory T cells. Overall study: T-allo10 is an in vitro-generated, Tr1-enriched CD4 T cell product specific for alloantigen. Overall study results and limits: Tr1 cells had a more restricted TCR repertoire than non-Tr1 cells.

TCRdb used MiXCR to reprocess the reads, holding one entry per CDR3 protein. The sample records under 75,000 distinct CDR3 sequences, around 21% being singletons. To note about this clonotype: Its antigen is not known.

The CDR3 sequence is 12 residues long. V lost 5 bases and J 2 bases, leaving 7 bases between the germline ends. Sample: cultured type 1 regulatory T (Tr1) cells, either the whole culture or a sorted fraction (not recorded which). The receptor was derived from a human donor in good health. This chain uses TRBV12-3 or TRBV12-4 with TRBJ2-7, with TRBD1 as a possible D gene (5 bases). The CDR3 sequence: CASSDRTYEQYF. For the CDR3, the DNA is TGTGCCAGCAGTGACAGAACCTACGAGCAGTACTTC.